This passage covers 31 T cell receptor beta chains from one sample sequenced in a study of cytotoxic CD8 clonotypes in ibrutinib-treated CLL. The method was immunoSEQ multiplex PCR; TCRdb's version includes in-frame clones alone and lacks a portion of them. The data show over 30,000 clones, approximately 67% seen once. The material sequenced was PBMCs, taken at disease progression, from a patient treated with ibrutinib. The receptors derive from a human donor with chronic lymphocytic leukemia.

CDR3 in amino acids: CASSSLRTSGGSSYNEQFF. CDR3 coding DNA: TGTGCCAGTAGTAGCCTTCGGACTAGCGGGGGGAGCTCCTACAATGAGCAGTTCTTC. The V call is TRBV19, the J call TRBJ2-1; TRBD2 matches 14 bases. This CDR3 has 19 residues. The germline V gene has CDR1 LNHDA and CDR2 SQIVND (reference sequence). Trimming took 4 bases from V and 0 from J; bases not matched to a gene: 8.

The CDR3, as DNA: TGTGCCAGCAGTGTGTCTAGTGAGAACTATGGCTACACCTTC. Translation gives CASSVSSENYGYTF. This chain uses TRBV6-1 with TRBJ1-2; D call uncertain. The V end was cut by 4 bases, the J end by 2 bases, with 11 bases between. This CDR3 contains 14 residues. Germline values: CDR1 MNHNS, CDR2 SASEGT.

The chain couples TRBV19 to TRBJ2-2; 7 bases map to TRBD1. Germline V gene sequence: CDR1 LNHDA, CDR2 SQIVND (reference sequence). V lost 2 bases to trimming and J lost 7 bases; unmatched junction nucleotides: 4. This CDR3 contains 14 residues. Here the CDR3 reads CASSIQGENGELFF. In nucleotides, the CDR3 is TGTGCCAGTAGTATACAGGGGGAGAACGGGGAGCTGTTTTTT.

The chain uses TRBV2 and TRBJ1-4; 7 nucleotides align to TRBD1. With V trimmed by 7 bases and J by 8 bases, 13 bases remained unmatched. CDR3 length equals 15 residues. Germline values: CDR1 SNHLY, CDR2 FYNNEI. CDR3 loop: CASTFEGQIREKLFF. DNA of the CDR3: TGTGCCAGCACCTTCGAGGGACAGATTCGGGAAAAACTGTTTTTT. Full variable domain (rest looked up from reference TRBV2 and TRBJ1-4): EPEVTQTPSHQVTQMGQEVILRCVPISNHLYFYWYRQILGQKVEFLVSFYNNEISEKSEIFDDQFSVERPDGSNFTLKIRSTKLEDSAMYFCASTFEGQIREKLFFGSGTQLSVL.

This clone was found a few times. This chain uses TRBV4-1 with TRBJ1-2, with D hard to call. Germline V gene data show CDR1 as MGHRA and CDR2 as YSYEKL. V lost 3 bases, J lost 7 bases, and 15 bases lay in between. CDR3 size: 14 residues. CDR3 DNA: TGCGCCAGCAGCCAGGGAGACTGGCTGGGTGGCTACACCTTC. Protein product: CASSQGDWLGGYTF.

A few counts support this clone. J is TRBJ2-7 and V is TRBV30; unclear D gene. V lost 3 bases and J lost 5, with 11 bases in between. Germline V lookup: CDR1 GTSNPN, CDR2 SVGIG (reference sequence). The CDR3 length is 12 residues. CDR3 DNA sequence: TGTGCCTGGAGCGTAGCAGTCCACGAGCAGTACTTC. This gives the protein CAWSVAVHEQYF. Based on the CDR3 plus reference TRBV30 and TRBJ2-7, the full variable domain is SQTIHQWPATLVQPVGSPLSLECTVEGTSNPNLYWYRQAAGRGLQLLFYSVGIGQISSEVPQNLSASRPQDRQFILSSKKLLLSDSGFYLCAWSVAVHEQYFGPGTRLTVT.

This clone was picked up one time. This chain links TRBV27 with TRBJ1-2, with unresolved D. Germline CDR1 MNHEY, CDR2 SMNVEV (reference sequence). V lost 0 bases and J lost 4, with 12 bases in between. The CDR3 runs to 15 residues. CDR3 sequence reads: CASSLSRGNSYGYTF. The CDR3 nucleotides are TGTGCCAGCAGTTTATCGAGAGGAAACAGCTATGGCTACACCTTC.

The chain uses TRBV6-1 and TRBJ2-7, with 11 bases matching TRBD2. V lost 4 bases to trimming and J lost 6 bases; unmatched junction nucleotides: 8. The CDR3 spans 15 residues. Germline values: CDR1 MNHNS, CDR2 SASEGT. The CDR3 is CASSVVLAGDGEQYF. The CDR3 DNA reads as TGTGCCAGCAGTGTAGTACTAGCGGGAGACGGCGAGCAGTACTTC.

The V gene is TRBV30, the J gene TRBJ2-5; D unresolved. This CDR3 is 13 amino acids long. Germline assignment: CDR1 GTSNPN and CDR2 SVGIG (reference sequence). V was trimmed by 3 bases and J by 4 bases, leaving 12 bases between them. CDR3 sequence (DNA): TGTGCCTGGAGAACAGACCCGGGAGAGACCCAGTACTTC. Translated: CAWRTDPGETQYF.

The DNA for the CDR3 is TGTGCCATCAGGGGACTAGCGGGAGGTTTTGAGCAGTTCTTC. Encoded protein: CAIRGLAGGFEQFF. The V call is TRBV10-3, the J call TRBJ2-1; TRBD2 matches 15 bases. The CDR3 consists of 14 residues. CDR1 is ENHRY and CDR2 is SYGVKD in the germline V gene. The junction had 3 bases not matched to a gene; V was cut back by 6 bases and J by 9 bases.

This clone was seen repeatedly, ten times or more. CDR3 DNA: TGTGCCAGCAGTGAAGGGGCTAGCGGGAGCTACGAGCAGTACTTC. Protein: CASSEGASGSYEQYF. The rearrangement links TRBV6-1 to TRBJ2-7; the match to TRBD2 covers 10 bases. V shed 1 base and J 3 bases; nucleotides not matched to a gene: 3. The CDR3 is 15 residues long. Germline-derived CDR1 and CDR2 are MNHNS and SASEGT.

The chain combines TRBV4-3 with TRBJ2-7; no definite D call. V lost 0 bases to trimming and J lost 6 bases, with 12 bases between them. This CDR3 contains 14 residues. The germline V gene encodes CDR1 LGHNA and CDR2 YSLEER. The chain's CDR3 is CASSQDIESLEQYF. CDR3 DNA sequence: TGCGCCAGCAGCCAAGATATTGAGTCCCTCGAGCAGTACTTC.

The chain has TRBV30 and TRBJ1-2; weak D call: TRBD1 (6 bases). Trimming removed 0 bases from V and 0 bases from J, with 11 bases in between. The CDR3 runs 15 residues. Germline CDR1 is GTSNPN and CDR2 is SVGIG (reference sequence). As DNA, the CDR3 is TGTGCCTGGAGTGTTATGGGGGCGTCTAACTATGGCTACACCTTC. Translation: CAWSVMGASNYGYTF.

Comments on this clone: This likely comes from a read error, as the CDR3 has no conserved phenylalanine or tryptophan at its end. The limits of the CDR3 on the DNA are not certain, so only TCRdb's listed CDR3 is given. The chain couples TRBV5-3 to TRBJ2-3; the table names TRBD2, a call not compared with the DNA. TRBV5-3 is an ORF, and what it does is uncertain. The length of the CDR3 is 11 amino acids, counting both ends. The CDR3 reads CARSLGSTSGS.

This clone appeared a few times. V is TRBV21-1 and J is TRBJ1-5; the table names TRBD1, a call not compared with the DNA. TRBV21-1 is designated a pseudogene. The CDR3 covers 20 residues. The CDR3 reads CASSKGEPGQVIYSNQPQHF. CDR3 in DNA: TGTGCCAGCAGCAAAGGGGAGCCGGGACAGGTGATCTATAGCAATCAGCCCCAGCATTTT.

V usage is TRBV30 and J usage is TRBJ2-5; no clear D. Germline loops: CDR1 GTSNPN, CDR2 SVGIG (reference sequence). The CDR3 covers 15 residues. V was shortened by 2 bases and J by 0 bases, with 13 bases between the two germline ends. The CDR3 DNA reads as TGTGCCTGGAGTCTCCCCGGCCGGTACCAAGAGACCCAGTACTTC. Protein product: CAWSLPGRYQETQYF.

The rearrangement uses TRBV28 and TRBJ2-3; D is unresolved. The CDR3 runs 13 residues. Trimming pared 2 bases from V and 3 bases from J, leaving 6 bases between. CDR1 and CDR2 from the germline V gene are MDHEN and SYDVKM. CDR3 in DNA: TGTGCCAGCAGTTTACCCCCTACAGATACGCAGTATTTT. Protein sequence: CASSLPPTDTQYF.

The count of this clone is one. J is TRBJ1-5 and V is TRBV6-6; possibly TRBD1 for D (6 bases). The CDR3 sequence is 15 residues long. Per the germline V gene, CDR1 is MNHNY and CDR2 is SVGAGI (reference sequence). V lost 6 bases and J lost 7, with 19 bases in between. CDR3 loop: CASRGSWQGSQPQHF. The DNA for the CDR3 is TGTGCCAGCAGAGGGTCATGGCAGGGGAGCCAGCCCCAGCATTTT.

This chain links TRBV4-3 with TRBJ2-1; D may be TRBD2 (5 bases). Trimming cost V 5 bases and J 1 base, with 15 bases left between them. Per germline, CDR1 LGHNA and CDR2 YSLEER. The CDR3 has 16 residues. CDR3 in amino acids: CASSFSASGSYNEQFF. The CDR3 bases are TGCGCCAGCAGCTTTAGCGCTTCGGGGTCCTACAATGAGCAGTTCTTC.

CDR3 amino acids: CASSLTRGVSYNEQFF. CDR3 DNA: TGTGCCAGCAGCTTAACCCGTGGGGTCTCCTACAATGAGCAGTTCTTC. The chain carries TRBV11-2 and TRBJ2-1; D unclear. The germline V gene has CDR1 SGHAT and CDR2 FQNNGV. The CDR3 sequence is 16 residues long. V gave up 2 bases and J gave up 0 bases, with 11 bases separating them.

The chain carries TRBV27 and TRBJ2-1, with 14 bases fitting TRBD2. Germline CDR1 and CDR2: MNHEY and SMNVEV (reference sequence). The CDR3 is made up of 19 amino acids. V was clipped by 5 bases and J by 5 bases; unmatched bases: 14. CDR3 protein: CASSKAPGTSGSVHNEQFF. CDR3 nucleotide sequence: TGTGCCAGCAGTAAAGCCCCCGGGACTAGCGGGAGTGTTCACAATGAGCAGTTCTTC.

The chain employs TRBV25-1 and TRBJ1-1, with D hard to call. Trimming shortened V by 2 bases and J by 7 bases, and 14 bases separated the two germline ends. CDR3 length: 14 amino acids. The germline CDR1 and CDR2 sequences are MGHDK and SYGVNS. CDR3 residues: CASSERAGSSEAFF. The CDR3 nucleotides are TGTGCCAGCAGTGAAAGGGCTGGTTCGAGTGAAGCTTTCTTT.

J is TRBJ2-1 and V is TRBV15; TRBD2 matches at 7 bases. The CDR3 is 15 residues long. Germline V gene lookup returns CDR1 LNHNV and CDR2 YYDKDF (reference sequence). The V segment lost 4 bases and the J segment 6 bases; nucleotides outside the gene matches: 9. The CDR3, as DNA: TGTGCCACCAGCAAAGGGGCACTAGCGATCAATGAGCAGTTCTTC. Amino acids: CATSKGALAINEQFF.

DNA for the CDR3: TGCGCCAGCAGCTGGGGGACCCCCGATACGCAGTATTTT. It encodes CASSWGTPDTQYF. The rearrangement uses TRBV5-1 and TRBJ2-3; either TRBD1 or TRBD2 may fit D (5 bases each). Trimming removed 3 bases from V and 6 bases from J, with 11 bases in between. CDR1 is SGHRS, CDR2 YFSETQ, per germline. CDR3 length: 13 residues.

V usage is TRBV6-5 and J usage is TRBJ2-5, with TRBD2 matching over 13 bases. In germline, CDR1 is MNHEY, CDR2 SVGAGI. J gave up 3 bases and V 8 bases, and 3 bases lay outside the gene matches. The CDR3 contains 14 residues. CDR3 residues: CASQGLAGEETQYF. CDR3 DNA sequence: TGTGCCAGCCAAGGACTAGCGGGAGAAGAGACCCAGTACTTC.

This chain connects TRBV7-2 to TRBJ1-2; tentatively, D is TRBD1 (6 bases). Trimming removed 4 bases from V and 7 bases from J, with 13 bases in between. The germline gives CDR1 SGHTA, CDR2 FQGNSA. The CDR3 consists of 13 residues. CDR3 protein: CASSSRDITGYTF. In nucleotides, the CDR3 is TGTGCCAGCAGCTCCCGGGACATCACTGGCTACACCTTC.

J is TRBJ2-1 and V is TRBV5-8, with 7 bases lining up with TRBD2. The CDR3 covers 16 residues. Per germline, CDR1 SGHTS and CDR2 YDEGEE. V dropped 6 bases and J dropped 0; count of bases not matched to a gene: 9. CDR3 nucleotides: TGTGCCAGCATCCTCCTAGCGGCCAGCTCCTACAATGAGCAGTTCTTC. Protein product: CASILLAASSYNEQFF.

The CDR3 is CASSDWDKYEQYF. CDR3 bases: TGTGCCAGCAGTGACTGGGACAAATACGAGCAGTACTTC. The rearrangement uses TRBV6-1 and TRBJ2-7; a possible D gene is TRBD1 (6 bases). There are 13 residues in the CDR3. V was shortened by 3 bases and J by 4 bases, with 10 bases between the two germline ends. Germline lookup yields CDR1 MNHNS and CDR2 SASEGT.

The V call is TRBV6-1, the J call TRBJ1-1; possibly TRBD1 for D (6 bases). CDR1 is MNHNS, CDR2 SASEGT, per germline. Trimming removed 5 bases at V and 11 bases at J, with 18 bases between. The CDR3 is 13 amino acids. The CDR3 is CASSPEGGRSAFF. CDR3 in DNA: TGTGCCAGCAGTCCCGAGGGGGGGCGCTCGGCTTTCTTT.

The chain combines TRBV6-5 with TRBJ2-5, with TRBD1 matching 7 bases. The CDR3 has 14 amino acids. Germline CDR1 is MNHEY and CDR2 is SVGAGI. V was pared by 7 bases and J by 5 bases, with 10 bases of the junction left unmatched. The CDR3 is CASTADRAGETQYF. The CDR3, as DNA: TGTGCCAGCACCGCCGACAGGGCCGGCGAGACCCAGTACTTC.

CDR3 protein: CASSVEDRPQGNTGELFF. CDR3 sequence (DNA): TGTGCCAGCAGCGTAGAGGACAGACCTCAGGGGAACACCGGGGAGCTGTTTTTT. The V gene is TRBV9, the J gene TRBJ2-2, with TRBD1 as a possible D gene (6 bases). The germline CDR1 and CDR2 sequences are SGDLS and YYNGEE. This CDR3 region has 18 residues. Deletions cut 0 bases from V and 1 base from J, with 16 bases between.